This T cell receptor beta chain was retrieved from a study of shared clonotypes between healthy human individuals. The CDR3 is 16 residues long. V dropped 1 base and J dropped 0 bases, with 13 bases sitting between them. From germline, CDR1 is SSHAT and CDR2 FNYEAQ (reference sequence). Sorted subsets were amplified in replicate PCRs using 200 to 250 ng DNA, tens of thousands of T cell genomes. As processed by the authors: Quality scores were absent from the junction-only immunoSEQ sequences, so filtering differed. Clones were sequenced by immunoSEQ multiplex PCR, and TCRdb holds only the in-frame ones, with some missing. D and trimming were read from the DNA, whereas the V and J calls and clone size are those reported in that table. Here the sample spans approximately 1,500,000 clones, 95% to 99% being singletons. A CD45RA-negative memory subset and a CD45RA+ naive subset were separated from the CD4+ cells.

Sequenced material: naive CD4+ T cells sorted from blood. The subset denotes: CD45RA+ positively selected. This receptor was obtained from a man aged 25-45 years in good health. The chain is built from TRBV7-7 and TRBJ2-7; D unresolved. CDR3: CASSLGPESSSYEQYF. DNA of the CDR3: TGTGCCAGCAGCTTAGGTCCGGAATCGAGCTCCTACGAGCAGTACTTC.